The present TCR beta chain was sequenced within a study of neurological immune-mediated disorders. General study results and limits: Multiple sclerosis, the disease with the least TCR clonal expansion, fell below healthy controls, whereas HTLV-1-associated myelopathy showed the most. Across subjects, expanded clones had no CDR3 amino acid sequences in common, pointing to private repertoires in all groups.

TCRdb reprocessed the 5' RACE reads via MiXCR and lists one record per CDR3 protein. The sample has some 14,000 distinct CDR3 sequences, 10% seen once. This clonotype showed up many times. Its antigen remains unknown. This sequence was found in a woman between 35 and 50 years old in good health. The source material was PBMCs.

This CDR3 reads CSVVQQGTYEQYF. The CDR3 bases are TGCAGCGTTGTCCAGCAGGGGACCTACGAGCAGTACTTC. The chain carries TRBV29-1 and TRBJ2-7; D possibly corresponds to TRBD1 (6 bases). Trimming took off 4 bases at V and 2 bases at J, with 12 bases between the two ends. The CDR3 has 13 amino acids. Germline V lookup: CDR1 SQVTM, CDR2 ANQGSEA.